Here is one TCR beta chain with its context. The data are from a study of blood T cell repertoires in COVID-19. Seattle researchers signed up patients amid active infection and tracked them longitudinally. There are 18 residues in the CDR3. The germline gives CDR1 MNHEY, CDR2 SMNVEV (reference sequence). J gave up 6 bases and V 4 bases, and 12 bases lay outside the gene matches. Clones were read by immunoSEQ multiplex PCR, and TCRdb kept only the in-frame ones, dropping some. The table records 250,000 or so clones, nearly 90% of them present only once. The source is a woman in her sixties with COVID-19, enrolled during active disease. Sample: peripheral blood. This rearrangement joins TRBV27 to TRBJ2-3, with 14 bases identical to TRBD2. The CDR3 DNA sequence: TGTGCCAGCAGTTCGGACTCGAGACTAGCGGGGGGGCGGGATACGCAGTATTTT. Its protein is CASSSDSRLAGGRDTQYF.